This TCR beta chain was identified in a study of vaccination effects on CD4 cells after COVID-19 (dated by TCRdb to about 2022). The study in broad terms: Each participant received two doses of an mRNA SARS-CoV-2 vaccine, either BNT162b2 or mRNA-1273. In both COVID-19 convalescent patients and infection-naive vaccine recipients, the study compared SARS-CoV-2 spike-specific CD4+ TCR repertoires from before mRNA vaccination with those from after it. The full study included fewer than eleven COVID-19 convalescent patients and several SARS-CoV-2-naive healthy vaccine recipients. The Oncomine TCR Beta short-read assay on an Illumina iSeq 100 was used to sequence cultures from other donors in the study.

The library was generated by the immunoSEQ multiplex PCR assay. DNA from the cultured, isolated CD4+ T cells was subjected to TCR beta CDR3 sequencing. In the source study's methods: Non-productive TCR sequences were removed, reads were trimmed to the CDR3 region, and CDR3s of at least 7 amino acids were retained. The MANAFEST web app was used to pick out antigen-specific clonotypes by comparing their expansion in peptide wells with that in reference cultures. Positive clones required FDR<0.05 expansion versus reference and all other wells, odds ratio above 5, and frequency above 0.1% in two replicate wells. Cross-reactive clonotypes were defined as significantly expanded in SARS-CoV-2 spike wells and in at least one common cold coronavirus spike condition. Levenshtein distance calculated with the stringdist R package was used to assess CDR3 similarity, and unrooted trees were constructed with ape in R 3.6.1. Here the immuneACCESS table is served through TCRdb, limited to in-frame sequences with V and J called. Missing clones are a known gap in these copies; in checked studies unresolved V genes cover under half, and the rest lacks a known reason. The V and J calls and clone size were taken over from that table, and D and trimming were inferred from the DNA. The sample table shows 50,000 to 60,000 clones, and roughly two thirds are seen once. The leading ten clones occupy about a sixth of the sample.

Worth noting for this clone: Its antigen is currently not known. Base quality data are lacking; no much larger clone is found one base away.

The ViraFEST assay stimulated PBMC with viral peptide pools and then used TCR sequencing to identify antigen-specific CD4+ T cell clonotypes by expansion. After 10 days of culture, CD4+ T cells were isolated with the EasySep CD4+ T cell isolation kit. Healthy vaccine recipients had no prior SARS-CoV-2 infection, confirmed by negative nucleocapsid antibodies before and after vaccination. Over 1.5 million PBMC per well were cultured with 9 to 10 ug/ml peptides in IMDM containing about 5% human AB serum, around 10 IU/ml IL-2 and gentamicin. Half of the culture medium was replaced with fresh IL-2-containing medium on days 3 and 7. Unless noted otherwise, every peptide stimulation condition was grown in triplicate wells. PBMC were separated from whole blood using Ficoll-Paque Plus gradient centrifugation and were then either cryopreserved at -140C or used fresh. The overlapping peptide pools covered the spike proteins of SARS-CoV-2 and of the common cold coronaviruses HCoV-NL63, HCoV-OC43 and HCoV-229E. Genomic DNA was extracted from cultured CD4+ T cells with the QIAamp micro DNA kit.

In the germline V gene, CDR1 corresponds to ENHRY and CDR2 to SYGVKD. The CDR3 starts with the cysteine, ends with the phenylalanine, and has 12 residues. Here the CDR3 DNA is all that survives: 36 bases in frame from base 1. V gives up 3 bases and J gives up 10 bases, and the segment between their germline ends measures 12 bases. Findings and caveats that apply to the study as a whole: Clones induced by infection and clones induced by vaccination both contracted markedly at late timepoints after vaccination, which fits with T cell responses waning over time. Limitations of the study were the small number of convalescent patients and the absence of early post-infection timepoints. Among healthy vaccine recipients, nearly all vaccine-induced clones were SARS-CoV-2 mono-reactive, and only 1 of 255 was cross-reactive with common cold coronaviruses.

Recombination connected TRBV10-3 to TRBJ2-5; perhaps TRBD1 is the D gene, with 5 bases matching. This material consisted of CD4+ T cells from PBMCs cultured with SARS-CoV-2 spike peptides, taken before COVID-19 vaccination. The cell subset or site tag for this specimen amounts to: SARS-CoV-2 spike overlapping peptide pool stimulation. The receptor comes from a human donor who received a COVID-19 vaccine. The sequenced DNA is TGTGCCATCAGTGAAGGGCCCGGACACCAGTACTTC. Translated, it reads CAISEGPGHQYF.